What follows are 9 T cell receptor beta chains derived from one specimen sequenced in a study of control samples from healthy donors and cancer patients. Measured with immunoSEQ multiplex PCR; TCRdb has only the in-frame clones, and not every one. Here the sample spans around 76,000 clones, approximately 88% being singletons. Sample: PBMCs. These receptors all stem from a woman aged 50 to 65 with colorectal cancer.

The genes are TRBV2 and TRBJ1-2; perhaps TRBD1 as D (6 bases). CDR1 and CDR2 from the germline V gene are SNHLY and FYNNEI. CDR3 length: 13 amino acids. V lost 4 bases, J lost 4 bases, and 10 bases lay in between. For the CDR3, the DNA is TGTGCCAGCAGTGTGTTACAGGGCTATGGCTACACCTTC. Residues: CASSVLQGYGYTF.

The chain has TRBV6-2 or TRBV6-3 and TRBJ2-7; possible D gene TRBD1, 6 bases. V was cut by 2 bases and J by 7 bases, with 15 bases left in between. Looked up from germline, CDR1 is MNHEY and CDR2 is SVGEGT. The CDR3 length is 14 residues. Here the CDR3 DNA reads TGTGCCAGCAGTTACGCGCAGGGGAAACGAGAGCAGTACGTC. Its protein product is CASSYAQGKREQYV.

This clone was seen once. The rearrangement uses TRBV6-4 and TRBJ1-5, with D maybe TRBD1 (5 bases). Germline V lookup: CDR1 MRHNA, CDR2 SNTAGT. This CDR3 has 14 amino acids. V was shortened by 0 bases and J by 7 bases, with 10 bases between the two germline ends. CDR3: CASSDSSEGQPQHF. DNA of the CDR3: TGTGCCAGCAGTGACTCGAGTGAGGGGCAGCCCCAGCATTTT.

The J gene is TRBJ1-2, the V gene TRBV18; 10 nucleotides line up with TRBD1. CDR1 is KGHSH, CDR2 LQKENI, per germline. The trim removed 6 bases at V and 8 bases at J, leaving 6 bases unmatched. The CDR3 runs to 13 residues. The CDR3 bases are TGTGCCAGCTCGGACCGGGACAGGGGAGGCTACACCTTC. Translating it yields CASSDRDRGGYTF.

This rearrangement joins TRBV10-3 to TRBJ1-1, with D tentatively TRBD1 (6 bases). The germline gives CDR1 ENHRY, CDR2 SYGVKD. The V gene lost 5 bases and the J gene lost 1 base, with 8 bases spanning the gap. This CDR3 is 13 amino acids long. CDR3: CAISLQGNTEAFF. CDR3 nucleotides: TGTGCCATCAGTTTACAGGGGAACACTGAAGCTTTCTTT.

In regard to this clone: An end of the junction differs from the germline gene, which may be a read error. The rearrangement uses TRBV5-6 and TRBJ2-1; 8 positions agree with TRBD2. Germline loops: CDR1 SGHDT, CDR2 YYEEEE. The CDR3 spans 17 residues. The CDR3 DNA is TGTGCCAGCAGCCGGGCCCGGGGGGGTAACTCCTACAATAAGCAGTTCTTC. Amino acids: CASSRARGGNSYNKQFF.

This rearrangement joins TRBV5-1 to TRBJ2-5; no reliable D call. Germline-derived CDR1 and CDR2 are SGHRS and YFSETQ. V lost 0 bases and J lost 5, with 11 bases in between. The CDR3 contains 14 residues. CDR3 sequence: CASSLAAAAETQYF. CDR3 DNA: TGCGCCAGCAGCTTGGCCGCAGCTGCTGAGACCCAGTACTTC.

The rearrangement joins TRBV18 to TRBJ2-2; D is undetermined. V was shortened by 1 base and J by 5 bases, with 11 bases between the two germline ends. The CDR3 has 15 residues. CDR1 is KGHSH, CDR2 LQKENI, per germline. In DNA form, the CDR3 reads TGTGCCAGCTCACCACTTTTAGGTGAAACCGGGGAGCTGTTTTTT. It yields the protein CASSPLLGETGELFF.

V and J are TRBV7-8 and TRBJ1-5; possibly TRBD1 for D (6 bases). This CDR3 region has 14 residues. Deletions cut 7 bases from V and 1 base from J, with 11 bases between. CDR1 and CDR2 (germline): SGHVS, FQNEAQ. CDR3 sequence reads: CASNMGGSNQPQHF. Here the CDR3 DNA reads TGTGCCAGCAACATGGGGGGCAGCAATCAGCCCCAGCATTTT.